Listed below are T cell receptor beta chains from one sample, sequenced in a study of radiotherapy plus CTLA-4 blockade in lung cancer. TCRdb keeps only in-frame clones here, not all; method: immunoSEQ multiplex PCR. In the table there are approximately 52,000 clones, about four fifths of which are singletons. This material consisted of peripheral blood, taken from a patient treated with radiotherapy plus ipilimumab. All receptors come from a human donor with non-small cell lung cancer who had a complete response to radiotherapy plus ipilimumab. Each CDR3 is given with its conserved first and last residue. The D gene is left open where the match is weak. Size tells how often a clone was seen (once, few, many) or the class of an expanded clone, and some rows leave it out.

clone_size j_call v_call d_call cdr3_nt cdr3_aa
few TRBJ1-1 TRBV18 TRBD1 TGTGCCAGCTCACTACAGGACAGGGGGCGTACTGAAGCTTTCTTT CASSLQDRGRTEAFF
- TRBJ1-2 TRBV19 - TGTGCCAGTAGTATAGACCCTCGCAGGGAGGTTGAGGGCTACACCTTC CASSIDPRREVEGYTF
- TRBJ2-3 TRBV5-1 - TGCGCCAGCAGCTTGGCAGGAGATACGCAGTATTTT CASSLAGDTQYF
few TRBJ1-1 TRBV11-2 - TGTGCCAGCAGCTTAGAGGCGGGAAGGGCTTTCTTT CASSLEAGRAFF
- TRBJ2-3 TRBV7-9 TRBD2 TGTGCCAGCAGCTTAACTAGCGGGAGGAACACAGATACGCAGTATTTT CASSLTSGRNTDTQYF
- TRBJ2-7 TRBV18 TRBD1 TGTGCCAGCTCACACCCCGGGACAGGGGCCGAGCAGTACTTC CASSHPGTGAEQYF
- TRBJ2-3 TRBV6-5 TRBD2 TGTGCCAGCAGTTTAGCGGGCAACACAGATACGCAGTATTTT CASSLAGNTDTQYF
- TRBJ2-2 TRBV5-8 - TGTGCCAGCAGCGGTGGGACCAGGGGCGCCGGGGAGCTGTTTTTT CASSGGTRGAGELFF
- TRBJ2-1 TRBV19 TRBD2 TGTGCCAGTAGTACTGGACTAGCGGGGAAGCAGTTCTTC CASSTGLAGKQFF
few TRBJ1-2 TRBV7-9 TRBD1 TGTGCCAGCAGCCCCAGGACAGGAACTAACTATGGCTACACCTTC CASSPRTGTNYGYTF
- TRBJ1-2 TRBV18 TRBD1 TGTGCCAGCTCACCGGACAGGGGGCACGATGGCTACACCTTC CASSPDRGHDGYTF
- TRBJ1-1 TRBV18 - TGTGCCAGCTCACTACAGCCGAACACTGAAGCTTTCTTT CASSLQPNTEAFF
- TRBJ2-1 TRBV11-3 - TGTGCCAGCAGCCGAGGGAGCGATGAGCAGTTCTTC CASSRGSDEQFF
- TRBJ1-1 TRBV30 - TGTGCCTGGAGAGGGAGGAGCTATGGGAACACTGAAGCTTTCTTT CAWRGRSYGNTEAFF
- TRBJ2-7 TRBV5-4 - TGTGCCAGCAGCTTGGTGGGCGCCTCCTACGAGCAGTACTTC CASSLVGASYEQYF
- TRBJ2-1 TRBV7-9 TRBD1 TGTGCCAGCAGCCCTCCCCCGACAGGGAGCTCCTACAATGAGCAGTTCTTC CASSPPPTGSSYNEQFF
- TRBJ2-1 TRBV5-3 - TGTGCCAGAAGCATCCTCAGGGGCCCCCCTTGCAATGAGCAGTTCTTC CARSILRGPPCNEQFF